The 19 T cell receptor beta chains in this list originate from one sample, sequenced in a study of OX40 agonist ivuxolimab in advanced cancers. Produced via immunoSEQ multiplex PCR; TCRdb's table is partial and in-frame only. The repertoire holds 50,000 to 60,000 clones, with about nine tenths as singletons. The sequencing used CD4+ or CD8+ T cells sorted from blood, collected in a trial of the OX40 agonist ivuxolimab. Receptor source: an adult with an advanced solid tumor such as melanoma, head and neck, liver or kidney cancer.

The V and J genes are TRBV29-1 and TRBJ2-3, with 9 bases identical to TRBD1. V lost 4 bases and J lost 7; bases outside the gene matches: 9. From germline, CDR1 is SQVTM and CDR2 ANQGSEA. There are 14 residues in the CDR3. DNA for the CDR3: TGCAGCGTTGCCGCGGACAGGGGTTGGAATACGCAGTATTTT. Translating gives CSVAADRGWNTQYF.

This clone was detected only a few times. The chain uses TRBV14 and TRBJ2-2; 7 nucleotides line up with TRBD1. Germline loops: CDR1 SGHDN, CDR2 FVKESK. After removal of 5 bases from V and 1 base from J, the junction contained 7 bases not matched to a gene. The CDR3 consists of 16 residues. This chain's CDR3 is CASSLLTGKNTGELFF. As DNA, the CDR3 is TGTGCCAGCAGCTTACTGACAGGGAAGAACACCGGGGAGCTGTTTTTT.

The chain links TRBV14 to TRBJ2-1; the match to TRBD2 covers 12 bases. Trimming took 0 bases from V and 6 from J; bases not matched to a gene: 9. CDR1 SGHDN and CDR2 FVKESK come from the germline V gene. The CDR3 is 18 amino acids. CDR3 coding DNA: TGTGCCAGCAGCCAAGATAAAGGCCTAGCGGGAGGGCCCAATGAGCAGTTCTTC. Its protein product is CASSQDKGLAGGPNEQFF.

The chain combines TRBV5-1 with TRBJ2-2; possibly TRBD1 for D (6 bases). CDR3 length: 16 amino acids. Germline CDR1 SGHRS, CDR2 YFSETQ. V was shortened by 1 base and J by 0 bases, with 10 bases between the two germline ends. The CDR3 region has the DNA TGCGCCAGCAGCTTGAAGCCAGGGGCGAACACCGGGGAGCTGTTTTTT. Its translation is CASSLKPGANTGELFF.

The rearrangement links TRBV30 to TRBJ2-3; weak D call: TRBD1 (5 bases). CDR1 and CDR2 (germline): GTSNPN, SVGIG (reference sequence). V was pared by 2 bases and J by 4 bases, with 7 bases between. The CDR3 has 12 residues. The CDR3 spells CAWSSGPDTQYF. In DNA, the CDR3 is TGTGCCTGGAGTTCAGGGCCAGATACGCAGTATTTT. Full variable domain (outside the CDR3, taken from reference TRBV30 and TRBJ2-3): SQTIHQWPATLVQPVGSPLSLECTVEGTSNPNLYWYRQAAGRGLQLLFYSVGIGQISSEVPQNLSASRPQDRQFILSSKKLLLSDSGFYLCAWSSGPDTQYFGPGTRLTVL.

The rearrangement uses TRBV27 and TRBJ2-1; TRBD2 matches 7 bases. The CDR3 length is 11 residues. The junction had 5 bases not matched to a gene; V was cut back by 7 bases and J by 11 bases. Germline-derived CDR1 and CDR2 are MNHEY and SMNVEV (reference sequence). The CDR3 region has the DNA TGTGCCAGCACCACCGGGGGGAAGCAGTTCTTC. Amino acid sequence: CASTTGGKQFF.

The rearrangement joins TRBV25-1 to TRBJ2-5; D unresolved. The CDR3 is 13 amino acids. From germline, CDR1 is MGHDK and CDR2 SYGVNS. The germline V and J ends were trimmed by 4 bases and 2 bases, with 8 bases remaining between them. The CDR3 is CASSATRQETQYF. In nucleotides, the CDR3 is TGTGCCAGCAGTGCAACACGACAAGAGACCCAGTACTTC.

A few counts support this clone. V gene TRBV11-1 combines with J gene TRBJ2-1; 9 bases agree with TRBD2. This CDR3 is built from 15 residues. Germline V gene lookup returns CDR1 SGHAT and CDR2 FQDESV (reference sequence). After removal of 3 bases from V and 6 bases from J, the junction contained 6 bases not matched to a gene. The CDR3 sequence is CASSLPAGGLNEQFF. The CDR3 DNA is TGTGCCAGCAGCTTGCCAGCGGGAGGACTCAATGAGCAGTTCTTC. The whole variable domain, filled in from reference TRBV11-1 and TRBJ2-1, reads EAEVAQSPRYKITEKSQAVAFWCDPISGHATLYWYRQILGQGPELLVQFQDESVVDDSQLPKDRFSAERLKGVDSTLKIQPAELGDSAMYLCASSLPAGGLNEQFFGPGTRLTVL.

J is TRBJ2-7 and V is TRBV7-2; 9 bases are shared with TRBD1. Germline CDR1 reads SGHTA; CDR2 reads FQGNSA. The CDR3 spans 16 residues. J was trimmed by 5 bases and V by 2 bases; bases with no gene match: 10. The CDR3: CASSLPTRDRVHEQYF. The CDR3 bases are TGTGCCAGCAGCTTACCGACCCGGGACAGGGTCCACGAGCAGTACTTC.

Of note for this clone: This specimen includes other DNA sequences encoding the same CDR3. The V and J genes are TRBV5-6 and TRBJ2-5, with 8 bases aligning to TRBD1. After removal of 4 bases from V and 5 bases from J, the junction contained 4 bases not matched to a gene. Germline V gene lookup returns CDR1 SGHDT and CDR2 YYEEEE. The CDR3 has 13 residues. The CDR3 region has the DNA TGTGCCAGCAGCCTAAGGACAGGGGAGACCCAGTACTTC. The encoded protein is CASSLRTGETQYF. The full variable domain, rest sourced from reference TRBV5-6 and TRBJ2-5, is DAGVTQSPTHLIKTRGQQVTLRCSPKSGHDTVSWYQQALGQGPQFIFQYYEEEERQRGNFPDRFSGHQFPNYSSELNVNALLLGDSALYLCASSLRTGETQYFGPGTRLLVL.

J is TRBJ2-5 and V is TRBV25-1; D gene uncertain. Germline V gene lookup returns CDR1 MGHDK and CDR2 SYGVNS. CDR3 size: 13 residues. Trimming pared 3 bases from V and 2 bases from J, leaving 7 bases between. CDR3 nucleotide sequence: TGTGCCAGCAGTGATGCCGGGCAAGAGACCCAGTACTTC. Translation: CASSDAGQETQYF.

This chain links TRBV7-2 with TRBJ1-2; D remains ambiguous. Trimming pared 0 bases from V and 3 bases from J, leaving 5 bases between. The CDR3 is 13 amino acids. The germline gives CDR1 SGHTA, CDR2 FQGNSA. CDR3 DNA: TGTGCCAGCAGCTTAGCGTTCGACTATGGCTACACCTTC. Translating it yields CASSLAFDYGYTF. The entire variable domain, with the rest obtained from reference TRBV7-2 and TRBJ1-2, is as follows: GAGVSQSPSNKVTEKGKDVELRCDPISGHTALYWYRQSLGQGLEFLIYFQGNSAPDKSGLPSDRFSAERTGGSVSTLTIQRTQQEDSAVYLCASSLAFDYGYTFGSGTRLTVV.

CDR3 in DNA: TGCAGCGCCCAACGCGGCCAGGTTGAAGCTTTCTTT. It encodes CSAQRGQVEAFF. V and J are TRBV29-1 and TRBJ1-1; D is unclear. Germline-derived CDR1 and CDR2 are SQVTM and ANQGSEA. The CDR3 extends over 12 amino acids. Trimming left V 7 bases short and J 7 bases short, with 16 bases between.

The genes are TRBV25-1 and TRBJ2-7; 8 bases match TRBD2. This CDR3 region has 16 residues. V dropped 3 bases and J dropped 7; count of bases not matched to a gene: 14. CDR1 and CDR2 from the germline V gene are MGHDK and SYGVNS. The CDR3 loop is CASSDGGAAGDNEQYF. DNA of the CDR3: TGTGCCAGCAGTGATGGGGGAGCAGCGGGAGATAATGAGCAGTACTTC.

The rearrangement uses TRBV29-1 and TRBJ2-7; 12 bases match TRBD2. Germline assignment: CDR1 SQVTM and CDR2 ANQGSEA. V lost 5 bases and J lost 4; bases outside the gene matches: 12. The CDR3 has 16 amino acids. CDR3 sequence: CSVRLILAGGLYEQYF. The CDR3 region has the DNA TGCAGCGTTAGGCTTATACTAGCGGGAGGATTGTACGAGCAGTACTTC.

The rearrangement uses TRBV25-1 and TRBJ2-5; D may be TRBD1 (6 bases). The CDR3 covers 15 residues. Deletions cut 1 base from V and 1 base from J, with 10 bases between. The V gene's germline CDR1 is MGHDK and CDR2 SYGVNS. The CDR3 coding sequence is TGTGCCAGCAGTGAATCAGGGGCAGCCCAAGAGACCCAGTACTTC. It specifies CASSESGAAQETQYF.

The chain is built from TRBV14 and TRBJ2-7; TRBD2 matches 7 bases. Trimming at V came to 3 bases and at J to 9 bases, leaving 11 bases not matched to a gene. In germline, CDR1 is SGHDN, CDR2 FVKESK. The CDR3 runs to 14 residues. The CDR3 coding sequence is TGTGCCAGCAGCCAGGGAGGGGTCGGCTTCGCGCAGTACTTC. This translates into CASSQGGVGFAQYF. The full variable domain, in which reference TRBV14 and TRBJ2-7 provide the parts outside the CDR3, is EAGVTQFPSHSVIEKGQTVTLRCDPISGHDNLYWYRRVMGKEIKFLLHFVKESKQDESGMPNNRFLAERTGGTYSTLKVQPAELEDSGVYFCASSQGGVGFAQYFGPGTRLTVT.

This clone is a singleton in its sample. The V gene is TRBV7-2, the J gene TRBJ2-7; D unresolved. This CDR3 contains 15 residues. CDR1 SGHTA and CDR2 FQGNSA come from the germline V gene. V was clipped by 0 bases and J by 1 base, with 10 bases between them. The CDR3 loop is CASSLANGGSYEQYF. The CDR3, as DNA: TGTGCCAGCAGCTTAGCGAATGGCGGATCCTACGAGCAGTACTTC.

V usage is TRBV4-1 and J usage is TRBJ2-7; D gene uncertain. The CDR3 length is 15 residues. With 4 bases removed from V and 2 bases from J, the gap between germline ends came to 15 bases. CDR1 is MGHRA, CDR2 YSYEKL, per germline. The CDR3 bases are TGCGCCAGCAGCCCTTTCGGCGATTTAACCTACGAGCAGTACTTC. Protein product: CASSPFGDLTYEQYF.